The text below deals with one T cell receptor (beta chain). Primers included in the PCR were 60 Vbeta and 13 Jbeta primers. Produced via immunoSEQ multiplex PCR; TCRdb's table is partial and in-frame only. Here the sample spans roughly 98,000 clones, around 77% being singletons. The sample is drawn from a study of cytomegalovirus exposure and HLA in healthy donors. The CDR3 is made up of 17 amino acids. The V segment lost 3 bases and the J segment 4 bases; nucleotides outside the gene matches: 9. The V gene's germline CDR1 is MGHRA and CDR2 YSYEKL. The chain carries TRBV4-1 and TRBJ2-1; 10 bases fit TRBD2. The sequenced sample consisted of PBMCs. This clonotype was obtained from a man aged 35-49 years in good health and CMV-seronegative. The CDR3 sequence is CASSQSSGGLLYNEQFF. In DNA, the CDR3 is TGCGCCAGCAGCCAGAGTAGCGGGGGGCTACTTTACAATGAGCAGTTCTTC.